This T cell receptor beta chain was sequenced during a study of cytomegalovirus exposure and HLA in healthy donors. Findings and caveats of the study: What a later analysis showed was that several of the most significant clusters appeared linked to common viral pathogens. Fewer N-insertions (relative to the roughly 730-donor mean) were reportedly seen in an Asian-associated ancestry cluster in a later analysis. Across donors, sequencing depth was assumed by presence/absence analyses to be roughly uniform.

Turning to this clone: Its specificity is unknown.

60 Vbeta and 13 Jbeta primers were used in PCR. Produced via immunoSEQ multiplex PCR; TCRdb's table is partial and in-frame only. The sample includes roughly 150,000 clones, around 70% of them seen just once. This CDR3 is 17 amino acids long. Germline CDR1 is SNHLY and CDR2 is FYNNEI. Trimming at V came to 0 bases and at J to 3 bases, leaving 2 bases not matched to a gene. The chain employs TRBV2 and TRBJ2-3; 14 bases agree with TRBD2. The receptor comes from a man between 18 and 35 years old in good health and CMV-seropositive. Sequenced material: PBMCs. DNA for the CDR3: TGTGCCAGCAGTGAAGCGAGGACTAGCGGGAGGACAGATACGCAGTATTTT. Translating gives CASSEARTSGRTDTQYF.